This T cell receptor beta chain was recovered during a study of Graves' ophthalmopathy and Graves' hyperthyroidism. Turning to the study itself: Ophthalmopathy absent within 18 months of follow-up marked hyperthyroidism as stable. Study outcomes and limitations: The majority of expanded thyroid clonotypes above 0.001 frequency also occurred in blood.

From RNA, the CDR3 regions of TCR beta chains were amplified and sequenced. The first-round RT-PCR employed HTBI primers together with the Qiagen OneStep RT-PCR kit. A multiplex PCR was then performed as the second round. MiXCR was run by TCRdb on the multiplex PCR reads, yielding one entry per CDR3 protein. The table includes around 1,200,000 distinct CDR3 sequences, about 35% detected once. This clonotype has ten or more counts. The antigen is unknown. The V end lost 4 bases, the J end lost 4 bases, and 8 bases lay between the germline ends. In germline, CDR1 is MRHNA, CDR2 SNTAGT. CDR3 length equals 13 residues. Enrollment excluded any patients with other autoimmune diseases, uncontrolled infections, pregnancy or lactation.

Sample: peripheral blood or thyroid tissue (not recorded which). This TCR derives from an adult man with Graves' hyperthyroidism. V gene TRBV6-4 combines with J gene TRBJ1-5; D is unresolved. The CDR3 reads CASSVRINQPQHF. The CDR3 coding sequence is TGTGCCAGCAGTGTCCGGATAAATCAGCCCCAGCATTTT.